The 6 T cell receptor beta chains below were found in one sample sequenced in a study of cytomegalovirus exposure and HLA in healthy donors. 60 Vbeta and 13 Jbeta primers were used in PCR. TCRdb keeps only in-frame clones here, not all; method: immunoSEQ multiplex PCR. The sample gives 120,000 or so clones, around 79% of which show up once; 1.5% is in the top ten. Material: PBMCs. These receptors all come from a woman younger than 35 in good health and CMV-seronegative.

V gene TRBV6-5 combines with J gene TRBJ1-2, with 9 nucleotides matching TRBD1. The CDR3 is 14 amino acids. Germline CDR1 is MNHEY and CDR2 is SVGAGI. J lost 8 bases, V lost 6 bases, and 10 bases had no gene match. CDR3 region: CASSPDRGLWGYTF. The CDR3 nucleotides are TGTGCCAGCAGCCCGGACAGGGGATTATGGGGCTACACCTTC.

The chain is built from TRBV10-1 and TRBJ2-5, with D maybe TRBD1 (6 bases). Per the germline V gene, CDR1 is WNHNN and CDR2 is SYGVQD (reference sequence). The CDR3 is 16 residues long. The V and J ends lost 5 bases and 1 base respectively, with 17 bases between them. The DNA of the CDR3 is TGCGCCAGCAGTTTCATTCTAGGACAGATCCAAGAGACCCAGTACTTC. It specifies CASSFILGQIQETQYF.

The chain uses TRBV5-1 and TRBJ1-5, with 9 bases that match TRBD1. This CDR3 comprises 16 residues. V shed 0 bases, J shed 7 bases, and the junction held 8 bases outside the gene matches. From germline, CDR1 is SGHRS and CDR2 YFSETQ. The CDR3, as DNA: TGCGCCAGCAGCTTGGACCCCGGGACAGGGTACCAGCCCCAGCATTTT. Protein: CASSLDPGTGYQPQHF.

This clone occurred a few times. The V gene is TRBV27, the J gene TRBJ1-2; D is possibly TRBD1 (5 bases). V lost 4 bases to trimming and J lost 8 bases, with 17 bases between them. The CDR3 runs to 14 residues. CDR1 MNHEY and CDR2 SMNVEV come from the germline V gene (reference sequence). In DNA, the CDR3 is TGTGCCAGCAGTTCATATGCCGGGACTAACGGCTACACCTTC. It is translated as CASSSYAGTNGYTF.

The V gene is TRBV10-3, the J gene TRBJ2-2, with D possibly TRBD2 on 6 matching bases. V was clipped by 7 bases and J by 1 base, with 7 bases between them. CDR3 length equals 13 residues. Germline CDR1 is ENHRY and CDR2 is SYGVKD. The CDR3 spells CAINGGNTGELFF. Here the CDR3 DNA reads TGTGCCATCAACGGGGGGAACACCGGGGAGCTGTTTTTT.

The rearrangement links TRBV27 to TRBJ2-7; 7 nucleotides line up with TRBD1. The germline CDR1 and CDR2 sequences are MNHEY and SMNVEV (reference sequence). V dropped 7 bases and J dropped 2; count of bases not matched to a gene: 11. The CDR3 is made up of 15 amino acids. The CDR3 DNA is TGTGCCAGCAAGGAGGTTTGGGACAGTCCCTACGAGCAGTACTTC. This codes for CASKEVWDSPYEQYF.